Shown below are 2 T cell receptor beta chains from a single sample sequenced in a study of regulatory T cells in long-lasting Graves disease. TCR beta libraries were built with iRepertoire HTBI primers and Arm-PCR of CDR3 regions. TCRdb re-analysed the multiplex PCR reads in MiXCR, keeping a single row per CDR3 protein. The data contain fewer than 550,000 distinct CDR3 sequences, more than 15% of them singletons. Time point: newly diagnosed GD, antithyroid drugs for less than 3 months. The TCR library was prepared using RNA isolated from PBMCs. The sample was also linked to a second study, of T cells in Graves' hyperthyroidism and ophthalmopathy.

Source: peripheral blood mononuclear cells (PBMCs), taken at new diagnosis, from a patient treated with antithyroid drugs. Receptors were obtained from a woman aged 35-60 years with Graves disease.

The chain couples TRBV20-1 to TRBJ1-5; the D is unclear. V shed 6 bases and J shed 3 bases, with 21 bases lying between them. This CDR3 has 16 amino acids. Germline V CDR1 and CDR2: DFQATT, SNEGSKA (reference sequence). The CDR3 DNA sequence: TGCAGTGCCCCTCTGCAGGCCCAGAGGGACAATCAGCCCCAGCATTTT. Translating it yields CSAPLQAQRDNQPQHF.

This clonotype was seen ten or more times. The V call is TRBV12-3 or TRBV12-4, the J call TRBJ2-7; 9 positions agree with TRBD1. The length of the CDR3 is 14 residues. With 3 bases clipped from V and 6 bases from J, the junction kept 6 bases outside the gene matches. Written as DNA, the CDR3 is TGTGCCAGCAGTTTCAGGGGACAGGGCGGCGAGCAGTACTTC. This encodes CASSFRGQGGEQYF.